This T cell receptor (beta chain) was recorded in a study of blood T cell repertoires in COVID-19. Study at large: Acute and convalescent COVID-19 samples came from the United States, Italy and Spain. Nucleic acid was either cDNA or gDNA, and it came from T cells, B-cell-depleted T cells, or PBMCs.

V shed 6 bases and J shed 3 bases, with 12 bases lying between them. Germline V gene data show CDR1 as KGHDR and CDR2 as SFDVKD. The CDR3 loop spans 14 amino acids. The method was immunoSEQ multiplex PCR; TCRdb's version includes in-frame clones alone and lacks a portion of them. The repertoire holds over 150,000 clones, with about 86% as singletons. The sample consisted of peripheral blood. This TCR derives from a man over 45 with active or convalescent COVID-19. The chain is built from TRBV24-1 and TRBJ2-3; the D is unclear. This CDR3 reads CATSLTSGTDTQYF. For the CDR3, the DNA is TGTGCCACCAGTTTGACCTCCGGGACAGATACGCAGTATTTT.